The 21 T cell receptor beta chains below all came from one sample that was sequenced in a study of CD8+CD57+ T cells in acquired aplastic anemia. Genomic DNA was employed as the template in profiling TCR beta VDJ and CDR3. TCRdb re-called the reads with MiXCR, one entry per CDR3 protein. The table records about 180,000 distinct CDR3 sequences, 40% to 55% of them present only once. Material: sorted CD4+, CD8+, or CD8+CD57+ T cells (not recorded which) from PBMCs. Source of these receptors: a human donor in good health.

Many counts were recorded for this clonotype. CDR3 in amino acids: CASSPRRTGSTDTQYF. The CDR3 region has the DNA TGTGCCAGCAGCCCCCGTCGGACAGGGAGCACAGATACGCAGTATTTT. The chain couples TRBV7-3 to TRBJ2-3, with 8 bases matching TRBD1. After removal of 5 bases from V and 0 bases from J, the junction contained 7 bases not matched to a gene. The germline V gene encodes CDR1 SGHTA and CDR2 FQGTGA. This CDR3 comprises 16 residues.

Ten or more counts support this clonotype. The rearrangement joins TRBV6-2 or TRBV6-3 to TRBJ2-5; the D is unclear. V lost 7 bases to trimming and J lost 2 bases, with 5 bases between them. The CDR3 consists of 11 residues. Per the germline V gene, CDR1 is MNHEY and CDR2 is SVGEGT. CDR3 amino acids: CASTTQETQYF. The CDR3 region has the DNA TGTGCCAGCACCACACAAGAGACCCAGTACTTC.

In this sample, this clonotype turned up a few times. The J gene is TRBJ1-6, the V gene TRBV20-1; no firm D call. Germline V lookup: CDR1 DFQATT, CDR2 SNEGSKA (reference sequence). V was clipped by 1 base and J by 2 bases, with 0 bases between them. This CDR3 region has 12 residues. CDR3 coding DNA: TGCAGTGCTAGAGCCTATAATTCACCCCTCCACTTT. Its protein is CSARAYNSPLHF.

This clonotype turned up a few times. CDR3 DNA sequence: TGTGCCAGCAGTTATATGTTGAAGGCTAGCGGGTCCTACGAGCAGTACTTC. It yields the protein CASSYMLKASGSYEQYF. V usage is TRBV6-2 or TRBV6-3 and J usage is TRBJ2-7, with TRBD2 matching 8 bases. Germline assignment: CDR1 MNHEY and CDR2 SVGEGT. Trimming at V came to 3 bases and at J to 1 base, leaving 11 bases not matched to a gene. The CDR3 spans 17 residues.

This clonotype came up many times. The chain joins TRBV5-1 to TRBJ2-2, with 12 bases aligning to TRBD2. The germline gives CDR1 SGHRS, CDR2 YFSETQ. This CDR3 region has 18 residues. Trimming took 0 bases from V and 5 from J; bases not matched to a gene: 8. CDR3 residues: CASSLEGLAGSGTGELFF. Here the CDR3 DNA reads TGCGCCAGCAGCTTGGAAGGACTAGCGGGATCGGGGACCGGGGAGCTGTTTTTT.

The CDR3 loop reads CASSDRDRGSYEQYF. The CDR3 nucleotides read TGTGCCAGTAGCGACCGGGACAGGGGTTCCTACGAGCAGTACTTC. The chain recombines TRBV19 with TRBJ2-7; 10 nucleotides align to TRBD1. V lost 6 bases, J lost 1 base, and 6 bases stayed unmatched. This CDR3 region has 15 residues. Germline CDR1 and CDR2: LNHDA and SQIVND (reference sequence).

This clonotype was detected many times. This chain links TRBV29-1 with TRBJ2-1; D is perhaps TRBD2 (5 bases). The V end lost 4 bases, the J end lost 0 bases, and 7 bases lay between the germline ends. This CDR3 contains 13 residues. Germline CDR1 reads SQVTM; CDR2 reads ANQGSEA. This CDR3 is CSVVGSSYNEQFF. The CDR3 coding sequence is TGCAGCGTTGTAGGGAGCTCCTACAATGAGCAGTTCTTC.

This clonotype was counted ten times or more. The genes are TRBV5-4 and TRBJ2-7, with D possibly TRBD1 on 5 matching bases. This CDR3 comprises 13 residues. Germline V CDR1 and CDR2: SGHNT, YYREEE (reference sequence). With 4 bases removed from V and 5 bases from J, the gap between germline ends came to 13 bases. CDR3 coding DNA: TGTGCCAGCAGCCCAACCCAGGGCGACGAGCAGTACTTC. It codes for CASSPTQGDEQYF.

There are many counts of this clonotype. The CDR3 sequence: CSARDVREGVAEQYF. The CDR3 DNA sequence: TGCAGTGCTAGAGATGTTCGGGAGGGGGTCGCCGAGCAGTACTTC. The chain joins TRBV20-1 to TRBJ2-7; TRBD2 aligns across 8 bases. The length of the CDR3 is 15 residues. Germline CDR1 is DFQATT and CDR2 is SNEGSKA (reference sequence). With V trimmed by 0 bases and J by 6 bases, 10 bases remained unmatched.

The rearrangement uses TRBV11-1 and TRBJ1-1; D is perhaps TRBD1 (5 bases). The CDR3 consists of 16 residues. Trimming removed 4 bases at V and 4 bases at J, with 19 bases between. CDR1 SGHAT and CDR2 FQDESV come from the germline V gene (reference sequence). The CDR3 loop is CASSYRRSQVSTEAFF. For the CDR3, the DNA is TGTGCCAGCAGCTACCGACGGTCACAGGTAAGCACTGAAGCTTTCTTT.

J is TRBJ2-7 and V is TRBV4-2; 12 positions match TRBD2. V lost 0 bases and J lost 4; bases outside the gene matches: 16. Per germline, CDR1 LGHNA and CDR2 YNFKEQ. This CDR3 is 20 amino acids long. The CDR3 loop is CASSQDGRLAGVPGGYEQYF. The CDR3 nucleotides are TGTGCCAGCAGCCAAGATGGCCGACTAGCGGGAGTCCCAGGGGGATACGAGCAGTACTTC.

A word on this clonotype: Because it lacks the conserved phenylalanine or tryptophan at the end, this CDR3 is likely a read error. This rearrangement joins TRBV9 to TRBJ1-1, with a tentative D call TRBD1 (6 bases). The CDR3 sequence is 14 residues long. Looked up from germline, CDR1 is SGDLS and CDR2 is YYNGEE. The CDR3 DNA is TGTGCCAGCAGCTCCGGACAGCCGAACACCGAAGCTTTCGTT. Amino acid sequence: CASSSGQPNTEAFV.

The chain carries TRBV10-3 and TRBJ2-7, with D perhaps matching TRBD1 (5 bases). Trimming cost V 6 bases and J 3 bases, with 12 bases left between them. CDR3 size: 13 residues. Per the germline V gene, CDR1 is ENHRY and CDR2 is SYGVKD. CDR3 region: CAIRARVDYEQYF. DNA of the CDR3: TGTGCCATCAGGGCCAGGGTAGACTACGAGCAGTACTTC.

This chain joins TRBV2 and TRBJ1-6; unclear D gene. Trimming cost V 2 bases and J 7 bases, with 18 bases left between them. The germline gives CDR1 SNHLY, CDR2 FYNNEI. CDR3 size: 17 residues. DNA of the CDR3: TGTGCCAGCAGTGAAACGGGAGGTTTGCTGGAGAATTCACCCCTCCACTTT. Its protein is CASSETGGLLENSPLHF.

CDR3 sequence: CAAPIIAQYF. The CDR3, as DNA: TGCGCCGCCCCAATAATTGCGCAGTATTTT. The genes are TRBV10-1 and TRBJ2-3; D unresolved. Germline lookup yields CDR1 WNHNN and CDR2 SYGVQD (reference sequence). V lost 11 bases and J lost 10, with 13 bases in between. This CDR3 has 10 residues.

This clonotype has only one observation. The CDR3: CATAENYEQYF. The CDR3, as DNA: TGTGCCACTGCGGAAAACTACGAGCAGTACTTC. The genes are TRBV2 and TRBJ2-7, with D unclear. The V and J ends lost 10 bases and 3 bases respectively, with 10 bases between them. In germline, CDR1 is SNHLY, CDR2 FYNNEI. The length of the CDR3 is 11 residues.

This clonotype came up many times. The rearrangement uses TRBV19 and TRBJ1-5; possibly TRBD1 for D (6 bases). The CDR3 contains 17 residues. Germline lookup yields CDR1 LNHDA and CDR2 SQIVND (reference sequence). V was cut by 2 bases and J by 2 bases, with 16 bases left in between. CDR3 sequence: CASSITRGSRGNQPQHF. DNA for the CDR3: TGTGCCAGTAGTATAACCAGGGGTAGTAGGGGCAATCAGCCCCAGCATTTT. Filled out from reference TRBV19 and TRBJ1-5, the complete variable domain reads DGGITQSPKYLFRKEGQNVTLSCEQNLNHDAMYWYRQDPGQGLRLIYYSQIVNDFQKGDIAEGYSVSREKKESFPLTVTSAQKNPTAFYLCASSITRGSRGNQPQHFGDGTRLSIL.

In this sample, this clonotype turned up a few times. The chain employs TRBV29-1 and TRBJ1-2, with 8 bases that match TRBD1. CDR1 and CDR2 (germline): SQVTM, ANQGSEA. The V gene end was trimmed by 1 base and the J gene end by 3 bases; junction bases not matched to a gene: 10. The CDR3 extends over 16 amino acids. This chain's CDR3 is CSVEGGSGGSHYGYTF. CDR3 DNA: TGCAGCGTTGAAGGGGGCTCAGGGGGCTCCCACTATGGCTACACCTTC.

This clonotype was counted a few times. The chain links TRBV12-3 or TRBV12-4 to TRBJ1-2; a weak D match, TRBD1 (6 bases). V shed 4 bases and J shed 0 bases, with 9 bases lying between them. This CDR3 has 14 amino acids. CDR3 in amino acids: CASSSGAANYGYTF. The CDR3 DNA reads TGTGCCAGCAGTTCGGGGGCAGCTAACTATGGCTACACCTTC.

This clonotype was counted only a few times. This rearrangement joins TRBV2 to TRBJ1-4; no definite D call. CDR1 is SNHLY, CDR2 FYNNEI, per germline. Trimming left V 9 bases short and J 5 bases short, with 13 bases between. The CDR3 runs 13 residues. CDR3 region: CASPPRHNEKLFF. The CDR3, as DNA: TGTGCCAGTCCCCCAAGACACAATGAAAAACTGTTTTTT.

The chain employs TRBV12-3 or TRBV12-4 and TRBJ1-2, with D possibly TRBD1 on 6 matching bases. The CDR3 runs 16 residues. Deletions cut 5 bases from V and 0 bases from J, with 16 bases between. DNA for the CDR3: TGTGCCAGCAGTCCAAGGACAGTCAAAGCTAACTATGGCTACACCTTC. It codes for CASSPRTVKANYGYTF.